Each of the 3 T cell receptor beta chains below was sequenced from the same sample in a study of control samples from healthy donors and cancer patients. Produced via immunoSEQ multiplex PCR; TCRdb's table is partial and in-frame only. Of 90,000 to 110,000 clones in the sample, 75% to 90% were seen once. The source material was blood. The receptors originated from a woman between 50 and 59 years old in good health.

In DNA, the CDR3 is TGTGCCAGCAGCCTAGCGGGAGTAACCGGGGAGCTGTTTTTT. This encodes CASSLAGVTGELFF. This chain connects TRBV7-3 to TRBJ2-2; 10 positions match TRBD2. Per germline, CDR1 SGHTA and CDR2 FQGTGA. The CDR3 has 14 residues. V lost 5 bases and J lost 5; bases outside the gene matches: 2.

This chain joins TRBV18 and TRBJ2-5; D may be TRBD2 (5 bases). CDR1 KGHSH and CDR2 LQKENI come from the germline V gene. V gave up 3 bases and J gave up 2 bases, with 10 bases separating them. The CDR3 length is 14 residues. DNA of the CDR3: TGTGCCAGCTCACCGAGACGGGAACAAGAGACCCAGTACTTC. It yields the protein CASSPRREQETQYF.

The rearrangement links TRBV7-9 to TRBJ1-1; D not certain. V was clipped by 5 bases and J by 4 bases, with 17 bases between them. The CDR3 covers 15 residues. Germline assignment: CDR1 SEHNR and CDR2 FQNEAQ (reference sequence). Written as DNA, the CDR3 is TGTGCCAGCAGCCCCGTGGAGGGCCGGGCCACTGAAGCTTTCTTT. Its protein product is CASSPVEGRATEAFF.